Listed here are 22 T cell receptor beta chains from one sample, sequenced in a study of T cell responses to AZD1222 COVID-19 vaccine. The method was immunoSEQ multiplex PCR; TCRdb's version includes in-frame clones alone and lacks a portion of them. The table shows about 140,000 clones, with approximately 90% occurring only once. The sequences come from peripheral blood, collected on day 0 of AZD1222 vaccination. Receptors originate from an adult in good health.

The chain is built from TRBV6-5 and TRBJ2-7; D might be TRBD1 (5 bases). V lost 6 bases to trimming and J lost 0 bases, with 12 bases between them. Germline CDR1 reads MNHEY; CDR2 reads SVGAGI. The length of the CDR3 is 14 residues. The CDR3 sequence is CASRPRQSSYEQYF. The CDR3 coding sequence is TGTGCCAGCAGACCTAGACAGAGCTCCTACGAGCAGTACTTC.

V gene TRBV14 combines with J gene TRBJ2-7, with D tentatively TRBD1 (6 bases). This CDR3 comprises 16 residues. CDR1 is SGHDN and CDR2 is FVKESK in the germline V gene. The V end was cut by 0 bases, the J end by 2 bases, with 14 bases between. The CDR3 spells CASSQDPGVGTYEQYF. CDR3 bases: TGTGCCAGCAGCCAAGACCCAGGGGTCGGAACCTACGAGCAGTACTTC. Full variable domain (remainder filled in from reference TRBV14 and TRBJ2-7): EAGVTQFPSHSVIEKGQTVTLRCDPISGHDNLYWYRRVMGKEIKFLLHFVKESKQDESGMPNNRFLAERTGGTYSTLKVQPAELEDSGVYFCASSQDPGVGTYEQYFGPGTRLTVT.

The V call is TRBV10-3, the J call TRBJ2-7; no clear D. CDR3 length: 15 amino acids. Germline V gene sequence: CDR1 ENHRY, CDR2 SYGVKD. Trimming removed 5 bases at V and 0 bases at J, with 14 bases between. The CDR3 region has the DNA TGTGCCATCAGTCAAGGTGACCGGAGCTCCTACGAGCAGTACTTC. Protein sequence: CAISQGDRSSYEQYF.

The chain uses TRBV28 and TRBJ2-4, with TRBD1 identical over 8 bases. The CDR3 runs 18 residues. Germline CDR1 reads MDHEN; CDR2 reads SYDVKM. Germline trimming cut 5 bases from V and 3 bases from J; bases unmatched to any gene: 15. CDR3 amino acids: CASSPRIRTGLDKNIQYF. CDR3 in DNA: TGTGCCAGCAGTCCCCGAATAAGGACAGGGTTGGACAAAAACATTCAGTACTTC. Full variable domain (remainder filled in from reference TRBV28 and TRBJ2-4): DVKVTQSSRYLVKRTGEKVFLECVQDMDHENMFWYRQDPGLGLRLIYFSYDVKMKEKGDIPEGYSVSREKKERFSLILESASTNQTSMYLCASSPRIRTGLDKNIQYFGAGTRLSVL.

This clone was recorded once. The chain combines TRBV4-3 with TRBJ2-7, with 10 bases identical to TRBD2. CDR1 is LGHNA, CDR2 YSLEER, per germline. CDR3 length: 15 amino acids. J was trimmed by 3 bases and V by 1 base; bases with no gene match: 3. The CDR3 region has the DNA TGCGCCAGCAGCCAAGGGCTAGCGGGAGTCTACGAGCAGTACTTC. Protein sequence: CASSQGLAGVYEQYF.

The chain couples TRBV9 to TRBJ2-1, with 10 nucleotides matching TRBD2. V trimming: 1 base; J trimming: 7 bases; junction bases outside the gene matches: 8. Looked up from germline, CDR1 is SGDLS and CDR2 is YYNGEE. The CDR3 has 16 residues. DNA of the CDR3: TGTGCCAGCAGCGTACTAGCGGGAGAATTCGGGAATGAGCAGTTCTTC. Translated: CASSVLAGEFGNEQFF.

The chain uses TRBV10-3 and TRBJ2-2; 11 bases line up with TRBD2. V lost 4 bases and J lost 7; bases outside the gene matches: 8. CDR3 length equals 16 residues. CDR1 and CDR2 from the germline V gene are ENHRY and SYGVKD. In nucleotides, the CDR3 is TGTGCCATCAGTGCCGATAGCGGGAGGGTCGGCGGGGAGCTGTTTTTT. The encoded protein is CAISADSGRVGGELFF.

The CDR3 sequence is CASSPRSGEAHEQYF. The CDR3 bases are TGTGCCAGCAGCCCAAGGTCCGGGGAAGCCCACGAGCAGTACTTC. This chain links TRBV7-2 with TRBJ2-7; perhaps TRBD2 as D (5 bases). The germline V and J ends were trimmed by 5 bases and 5 bases, with 19 bases remaining between them. The germline gives CDR1 SGHTA, CDR2 FQGNSA. This CDR3 comprises 15 residues.

V and J are TRBV25-1 and TRBJ2-1; TRBD2 might be the D (5 bases). Germline CDR1 is MGHDK and CDR2 is SYGVNS. Trimming took 7 bases from V and 5 from J, leaving 12 bases between them. This CDR3 spans 13 amino acids. The CDR3 region is CASNPGIDNEQFF. DNA of the CDR3: TGTGCCAGCAACCCGGGGATCGACAATGAGCAGTTCTTC.

Written as DNA, the CDR3 is TGTGCCAGCAGCACTGGACAGGGGGCGACTGAAGCTTTCTTT. The encoded protein is CASSTGQGATEAFF. The V gene is TRBV7-2, the J gene TRBJ1-1; TRBD1 agrees at 11 bases. Germline assignment: CDR1 SGHTA and CDR2 FQGNSA. This CDR3 contains 14 residues. The J segment lost 5 bases and the V segment lost 5 bases, leaving 4 bases of the junction unmatched.

The V call is TRBV4-1, the J call TRBJ1-4, with D maybe TRBD1 (5 bases). The germline gives CDR1 MGHRA, CDR2 YSYEKL. There are 16 residues in the CDR3. Deletions cut 1 base from V and 6 bases from J, with 15 bases between. The CDR3 here is CASSQALKRDDEKLFF. In nucleotides, the CDR3 is TGCGCCAGCAGCCAAGCCCTGAAGAGGGACGATGAAAAACTGTTTTTT.

This chain uses TRBV6-5 with TRBJ2-2; possibly TRBD1 for D (6 bases). V lost 8 bases to trimming and J lost 6 bases, with 13 bases between them. The CDR3 is 13 amino acids. Germline-derived CDR1 and CDR2 are MNHEY and SVGAGI. The CDR3 DNA reads TGTGCCAGCCTCAGGGGTTCGGCCGGGGAGCTGTTTTTT. This codes for CASLRGSAGELFF.

This clone has just one count. The genes are TRBV2 and TRBJ1-2, with D maybe TRBD1 (6 bases). CDR3 length: 12 residues. The ends were cut back, 5 bases at V and 8 bases at J, with 12 bases in the middle. Germline lookup yields CDR1 SNHLY and CDR2 FYNNEI. The CDR3 is CASSPQGKGYTF. The CDR3 nucleotides are TGTGCCAGCAGTCCACAGGGAAAGGGCTACACCTTC.

V and J are TRBV20-1 and TRBJ2-5, with TRBD2 matching 7 bases. Germline loops: CDR1 DFQATT, CDR2 SNEGSKA (reference sequence). Trimming took 3 bases from V and 2 from J; bases not matched to a gene: 9. CDR3 length: 15 amino acids. The DNA of the CDR3 is TGCAGTGCTAGTGGGGACTATAGCGCGCAAGAGACCCAGTACTTC. This sequence encodes CSASGDYSAQETQYF.

J is TRBJ2-5 and V is TRBV30, with 10 bases matching TRBD2. CDR3 length equals 15 residues. The V gene's germline CDR1 is GTSNPN and CDR2 SVGIG (reference sequence). V lost 0 bases and J lost 5; bases outside the gene matches: 6. CDR3 region: CAWSVTSGVWETQYF. The DNA for the CDR3 is TGTGCCTGGAGTGTAACTAGCGGGGTCTGGGAGACCCAGTACTTC.

Only one count was recorded for this clone. The chain links TRBV3-1 (or the pseudogene TRBV3-2) to TRBJ2-1, with 10 nucleotides matching TRBD2. The CDR3 contains 15 residues. The germline gives CDR1 LGHDT, CDR2 YNNKEL (reference sequence). V lost 4 bases and J lost 9; bases outside the gene matches: 9. The CDR3: CASSPLAGVSIEQFF. CDR3 sequence (DNA): TGTGCCAGCAGCCCCCTAGCGGGAGTTAGTATTGAGCAGTTCTTC.

V and J are TRBV7-2 and TRBJ2-5, with 8 bases aligning to TRBD2. CDR1 and CDR2 (germline): SGHTA, FQGNSA. The J segment lost 5 bases and the V segment lost 5 bases, leaving 4 bases of the junction unmatched. There are 13 residues in the CDR3. The CDR3 here is CASSLEREETQYF. The CDR3 coding sequence is TGTGCCAGCAGCCTAGAGCGGGAGGAGACCCAGTACTTC.

This clone was found once. The chain is built from TRBV5-1 and TRBJ1-4, with TRBD1 as a possible D gene (5 bases). Trimming stripped 3 bases from V and 13 bases from J, with 31 bases between. The V gene's germline CDR1 is SGHRS and CDR2 YFSETQ. The CDR3 runs to 18 residues. CDR3 protein: CASSSDVRSPGGVGGLFF. The CDR3 region has the DNA TGCGCCAGCAGCTCAGATGTCCGAAGCCCTGGGGGAGTTGGGGGACTGTTTTTT.

As regards this clone: The final CDR3 position lacks the conserved phenylalanine or tryptophan, pointing to a likely read error. Because the CDR3's place on the DNA is in doubt, the DNA is left out and the CDR3 is given as listed by TCRdb. This chain joins TRBV4-1 and TRBJ2-4; TRBD2 was called by the table and not checked on the DNA. Germline CDR1 is MGHRA and CDR2 is YSYEKL. From its first to its last residue, the CDR3 has 15 amino acids. The chain's CDR3 is CASSQDPLSGGGFSV.

This chain links TRBV27 with TRBJ2-2; 8 nucleotides match TRBD2. Germline-derived CDR1 and CDR2 are MNHEY and SMNVEV (reference sequence). The ends lost 5 bases at V and 3 bases at J; junction bases unmatched: 11. The CDR3 covers 17 residues. The DNA for the CDR3 is TGTGCCAGCAGTCCCCTCATAGCGGGAATGGACACCGGGGAGCTGTTTTTT. Translating gives CASSPLIAGMDTGELFF.

The rearrangement links TRBV28 to TRBJ2-7; D ambiguous. The CDR3 has 12 residues. CDR1 is MDHEN and CDR2 is SYDVKM in the germline V gene. Trimming took off 2 bases at V and 2 bases at J, with 4 bases between the two ends. CDR3 DNA sequence: TGTGCCAGCAGTTTAGGCACCTACGAGCAGTACTTC. This translates into CASSLGTYEQYF.

The chain couples TRBV7-8 to TRBJ2-7, with a tentative D call TRBD1 (6 bases). This CDR3 is 16 amino acids long. The V end lost 0 bases, the J end lost 1 base, and 13 bases lay between the germline ends. The germline V gene encodes CDR1 SGHVS and CDR2 FQNEAQ. CDR3 coding DNA: TGTGCCAGCAGCTTAGCGTACCTCGGACAGTCCTACGAGCAGTACTTC. This codes for CASSLAYLGQSYEQYF.